These 22 T cell receptor beta chains share one sample of origin, sequenced in a study of T cells in Graves' hyperthyroidism and ophthalmopathy (dated by TCRdb to the late 2010s). Libraries came from multiplex PCR. Sequencing was performed on an Illumina HiSeq 2000. TCR beta CDR3 regions were amplified from RNA transcripts. A first-round RT-PCR of the TCR CDR3 used the HTBI primer set with the Qiagen OneStep RT-PCR kit. TCRdb ran its own pipeline on the public reads, namely fastp trimming at Q25 and MiXCR clone calling, and kept in-frame beta chains. Every entry covers one CDR3 protein and lists the most common genes and DNA from its rows. The sample table shows approximately 600,000 distinct CDR3 sequences, and around 14% are seen once. Jointly, the top ten make up around 7% of the sample. Sequencing was performed on blood. The receptors were sampled from a woman between 18 and 29 years old with Graves' ophthalmopathy.

This clonotype was counted ten times or more. The chain employs TRBV3-1 and TRBJ1-1; maybe TRBD1 (6 bases). V was cut by 1 base and J by 4 bases, with 19 bases left in between. Germline CDR1 is LGHDT and CDR2 is YNNKEL (reference sequence). This CDR3 region has 17 residues. This chain's CDR3 is CASSQADRWVEGTEAFF. The CDR3 DNA is TGTGCCAGCAGCCAAGCCGACAGGTGGGTGGAGGGCACTGAAGCTTTCTTT.

This clonotype came up a few times. The V call is TRBV19, the J call TRBJ1-2, with TRBD1 identical over 9 bases. This CDR3 has 15 amino acids. V gave up 6 bases and J gave up 4 bases; unmatched junction bases: 9. The germline CDR1 and CDR2 sequences are LNHDA and SQIVND (reference sequence). CDR3 DNA sequence: TGTGCCAGTAGAGAAACAGGGGGCGCTTTCTATGGCTACACCTTC. Its translation: CASRETGGAFYGYTF. Looking up the rest from reference TRBV19 and TRBJ1-2 gives the full variable domain: DGGITQSPKYLFRKEGQNVTLSCEQNLNHDAMYWYRQDPGQGLRLIYYSQIVNDFQKGDIAEGYSVSREKKESFPLTVTSAQKNPTAFYLCASRETGGAFYGYTFGSGTRLTVV.

This clonotype was recorded at least ten times. The chain links TRBV28 to TRBJ1-4, with D possibly being TRBD1 (6 bases). The germline CDR1 and CDR2 sequences are MDHEN and SYDVKM. The CDR3 extends over 15 amino acids. V dropped 2 bases and J dropped 7 bases, with 14 bases sitting between them. CDR3 amino acids: CASSLLGGRGEKLFF. In DNA form, the CDR3 reads TGTGCCAGCAGTTTACTAGGGGGGCGCGGTGAAAAACTGTTTTTT.

In its sample, this clonotype was seen many times. The DNA for the CDR3 is TGTGCCAGCAGCGTATGGACTAGCGGGAGGGTCGACTACGAGCAGTACTTC. Translation gives CASSVWTSGRVDYEQYF. The rearrangement joins TRBV9 to TRBJ2-7, with 15 bases matching TRBD2. The CDR3 sequence is 17 residues long. Germline V CDR1 and CDR2: SGDLS, YYNGEE. V dropped 1 base and J dropped 3; count of bases not matched to a gene: 5.

This clonotype was observed at least ten times. The chain uses TRBV6-2 or TRBV6-3 and TRBJ2-5, with 8 bases matching TRBD1. In germline, CDR1 is MNHEY, CDR2 SVGEGT. This CDR3 is built from 13 residues. V shed 5 bases and J 3 bases; nucleotides not matched to a gene: 2. The chain's CDR3 is CASSTGGKETQYF. For the CDR3, the DNA is TGTGCCAGCAGTACAGGGGGAAAAGAGACCCAGTACTTC.

The table lists this clonotype with many counts. Germline is not matched at one junction end, which may reflect a read error. The chain is built from TRBV7-2 and TRBJ2-2; D is perhaps TRBD1 (6 bases). Germline V CDR1 and CDR2: SGHTA, FQGNSA. The CDR3 has 13 residues. The CDR3 is CARGDRSTGELFF. The CDR3 region has the DNA TGTGCCAGGGGCGACAGGTCCACCGGAGAGCTGTTTTTT.

As concerns this clonotype: Given a much more abundant clone one base away, this may be a read error. The V gene is TRBV11-2, the J gene TRBJ2-5, with a tentative D call TRBD1 (8 bases). Germline CDR1 is SGHAT and CDR2 is FQNNGV. V was cut by 4 bases and J by 7 bases, with 28 bases left in between. This CDR3 is built from 18 residues. CDR3 in amino acids: CASSYRGTAHIGRGTQYF. In DNA, the CDR3 is TGTGCCAGCAGCTACAGGGGGACAGCGCACATAGGGAGGGGGACCCAGTACTTC.

J is TRBJ1-4 and V is TRBV20-1; tentative D call: TRBD1 (6 bases). V was clipped by 5 bases and J by 3 bases, with 10 bases between them. This CDR3 contains 13 residues. Germline CDR1 DFQATT, CDR2 SNEGSKA (reference sequence). The CDR3: CSADKGANEKLFF. The CDR3 nucleotides are TGCAGTGCTGACAAGGGGGCTAATGAAAAACTGTTTTTT.

The sample holds many counts of this clonotype. The rearrangement joins TRBV28 to TRBJ2-1; D possibly corresponds to TRBD2 (5 bases). The germline V gene encodes CDR1 MDHEN and CDR2 SYDVKM. The CDR3 loop spans 15 amino acids. V was shortened by 6 bases and J by 0 bases, with 12 bases between the two germline ends. CDR3 nucleotide sequence: TGTGCCAGCAGAAAGCGGAAGCCCTCCTACAATGAGCAGTTCTTC. Amino acid sequence: CASRKRKPSYNEQFF. Variable domain in full (rest from reference TRBV28 and TRBJ2-1): DVKVTQSSRYLVKRTGEKVFLECVQDMDHENMFWYRQDPGLGLRLIYFSYDVKMKEKGDIPEGYSVSREKKERFSLILESASTNQTSMYLCASRKRKPSYNEQFFGPGTRLTVL.

The sample holds many counts of this clonotype. The junction departs from germline at one end; a sequencing error may be responsible. The chain carries TRBV5-1 and TRBJ2-7; TRBD1 might be the D (5 bases). The CDR3 is 12 residues long. In germline, CDR1 is SGHRS, CDR2 YFSETQ. The CDR3 sequence: CASSLAGNEQYF. CDR3 sequence (DNA): TGTGCCAGCAGTCTCGCAGGGAACGAGCAGTACTTC.

J is TRBJ2-7 and V is TRBV2; weak D call: TRBD2 (5 bases). Germline CDR1 is SNHLY and CDR2 is FYNNEI. Trimming cost V 4 bases and J 0 bases, with 16 bases left between them. CDR3 size: 16 residues. The CDR3 spells CASSVGPTGSSYEQYF. CDR3 sequence (DNA): TGTGCCAGCAGTGTCGGGCCCACGGGGAGCTCCTACGAGCAGTACTTC.

The genes are TRBV28 and TRBJ2-1; 10 nucleotides line up with TRBD2. The ends lost 4 bases at V and 7 bases at J; junction bases unmatched: 13. The germline V gene encodes CDR1 MDHEN and CDR2 SYDVKM. CDR3 length: 17 residues. The CDR3 nucleotides are TGTGCCAGCAGTTCGGACCCCCTACTAGCGGGGCCGAATGAGCAGTTCTTC. Amino acid sequence: CASSSDPLLAGPNEQFF. The full variable domain, with the rest looked up from reference TRBV28 and TRBJ2-1, is DVKVTQSSRYLVKRTGEKVFLECVQDMDHENMFWYRQDPGLGLRLIYFSYDVKMKEKGDIPEGYSVSREKKERFSLILESASTNQTSMYLCASSSDPLLAGPNEQFFGPGTRLTVL.

This clonotype was counted many times. The DNA of the CDR3 is TGTGCCAGCAGCTCCATGTACTACGAGCAGTACTTC. This translates into CASSSMYYEQYF. The chain carries TRBV7-2 and TRBJ2-7; D is uncertain. This CDR3 has 12 amino acids. From germline, CDR1 is SGHTA and CDR2 FQGNSA. V was shortened by 4 bases and J by 3 bases, with 7 bases between the two germline ends. The variable domain in full, completed from reference TRBV7-2 and TRBJ2-7, reads GAGVSQSPSNKVTEKGKDVELRCDPISGHTALYWYRQSLGQGLEFLIYFQGNSAPDKSGLPSDRFSAERTGGSVSTLTIQRTQQEDSAVYLCASSSMYYEQYFGPGTRLTVT.

The chain carries TRBV12-3 or TRBV12-4 and TRBJ2-1; 10 bases are a match to TRBD2. This CDR3 is built from 16 residues. The V and J ends lost 3 bases and 4 bases, in that order; junction bases with no gene match: 6. The CDR3 loop reads CASSFFSTSGYNEQFF. CDR3 bases: TGTGCCAGCAGTTTCTTTTCGACTAGCGGGTACAATGAGCAGTTCTTC.

In its sample, this clonotype was seen many times. V usage is TRBV29-1 and J usage is TRBJ1-1, with D perhaps TRBD1 (6 bases). This CDR3 has 14 amino acids. Trimming shortened V by 2 bases and J by 4 bases, and 14 bases separated the two germline ends. CDR1 is SQVTM, CDR2 ANQGSEA, per germline. This chain's CDR3 is CSVEQRGVGTEAFF. The CDR3 DNA is TGCAGCGTTGAACAAAGGGGGGTCGGCACTGAAGCTTTCTTT.

In its sample, this clonotype was seen a few times. J is TRBJ2-1 and V is TRBV7-9; 9 positions match TRBD1. The CDR3 is made up of 19 amino acids. V lost 2 bases, J lost 0 bases, and 11 bases stayed unmatched. Germline values: CDR1 SEHNR, CDR2 FQNEAQ (reference sequence). CDR3 DNA: TGTGCCAGCAGCTTACGCGGGACAGGGTGGTTGAGCTCCTACAATGAGCAGTTCTTC. Its translation is CASSLRGTGWLSSYNEQFF.

Only a few counts were recorded for this clonotype. The chain has TRBV6-1 and TRBJ1-6, with a weak D call TRBD1 (5 bases). The germline V gene has CDR1 MNHNS and CDR2 SASEGT. The CDR3 is made up of 14 amino acids. Between the trimmed V and J ends, which lost 5 bases and 7 bases, there was a span of 12 bases. CDR3 in amino acids: CASSFQGSNSPLHF. Written as DNA, the CDR3 is TGTGCCAGCAGTTTCCAGGGCAGCAATTCACCCCTCCACTTT.

This clonotype was seen ten or more times. The J gene is TRBJ2-7, the V gene TRBV9; 8 bases match TRBD1. The length of the CDR3 is 15 residues. Looked up from germline, CDR1 is SGDLS and CDR2 is YYNGEE. Trimming took 4 bases from V and 0 from J; bases not matched to a gene: 6. The CDR3: CASSKTGVSSYEQYF. The CDR3, as DNA: TGTGCCAGCAGCAAGACAGGGGTAAGCTCCTACGAGCAGTACTTC.

This clonotype was seen a handful of times. Just one base apart from a much larger clone, this may be a read error. The chain employs TRBV5-1 and TRBJ2-1; 11 bases agree with TRBD1. The trim removed 4 bases at V and 10 bases at J, leaving 10 bases unmatched. The CDR3 totals 15 residues. Germline CDR1 SGHRS, CDR2 YFSETQ. CDR3: CASSRTGGASYEQFF. CDR3 coding DNA: TGCGCCAGCAGCCGGACAGGGGGCGCGAGTTACGAGCAGTTCTTC.

This clonotype was detected ten times or more. The genes are TRBV7-2 and TRBJ1-1; D is uncertain. This CDR3 spans 15 amino acids. Germline CDR1 reads SGHTA; CDR2 reads FQGNSA. The V end lost 3 bases, the J end lost 1 base, and 12 bases lay between the germline ends. CDR3 sequence: CASSFFGVKNTEAFF. For the CDR3, the DNA is TGTGCCAGCAGCTTTTTTGGTGTAAAGAACACTGAAGCTTTCTTT.

In this sample, this clonotype turned up many times. This chain links TRBV28 with TRBJ1-5; D call uncertain. CDR3 length equals 16 residues. Per the germline V gene, CDR1 is MDHEN and CDR2 is SYDVKM. Trimming stripped 6 bases from V and 1 base from J, with 16 bases between. CDR3 in amino acids: CASSVQSAASNQPQHF. As DNA, the CDR3 is TGTGCCAGCAGCGTCCAAAGCGCGGCGAGCAATCAGCCCCAGCATTTT. The full variable domain, its missing parts supplied by reference TRBV28 and TRBJ1-5, is DVKVTQSSRYLVKRTGEKVFLECVQDMDHENMFWYRQDPGLGLRLIYFSYDVKMKEKGDIPEGYSVSREKKERFSLILESASTNQTSMYLCASSVQSAASNQPQHFGDGTRLSIL.

This clonotype was observed a handful of times. A much larger clone differs from this one at a single base, so this may be a read error. This chain uses TRBV7-9 with TRBJ1-1; D gene ambiguous. There are 10 residues in the CDR3. In germline, CDR1 is SEHNR, CDR2 FQNEAQ (reference sequence). Trimming left V 3 bases short and J 8 bases short, with 4 bases between. CDR3 DNA sequence: TGTGCCAGCAGCTTTGAAGAAGCTTTCTTT. The encoded protein is CASSFEEAFF.